The 29 T cell receptor beta chains in this list originate from one sample, sequenced in a study of regulatory T cells in long-lasting Graves disease. CDR3 regions were amplified by Arm-PCR using iRepertoire HTBI primers to build TCR beta libraries. TCRdb re-analysed the multiplex PCR reads in MiXCR, keeping a single row per CDR3 protein. The sample lists about 350,000 distinct CDR3 sequences, 16% occurring once. Time point here: newly diagnosed GD, antithyroid drugs for less than 3 months. TCR sequences were obtained from RNA taken from PBMCs. This sample was shared with a second study, whose subject was T cells in Graves' hyperthyroidism and ophthalmopathy.

The starting material was peripheral blood mononuclear cells (PBMCs), obtained at new diagnosis, from a patient treated with antithyroid drugs. These receptors all stem from a woman aged 18-35 years with Graves disease.

There are many counts of this clonotype. The genes are TRBV27 and TRBJ1-1, with a possible D match to TRBD1 (5 bases). V was trimmed by 10 bases and J by 8 bases, leaving 20 bases between them. The germline V gene has CDR1 MNHEY and CDR2 SMNVEV (reference sequence). CDR3 length equals 13 residues. DNA of the CDR3: TGTGCCACCTCCCGGGCGGGGGAGCGGGAAGCTTTCTTT. This gives the protein CATSRAGEREAFF.

Ten or more counts support this clonotype. This chain joins TRBV2 and TRBJ2-2, with TRBD1 as a possible D gene (6 bases). This CDR3 spans 16 amino acids. V lost 3 bases, J lost 4 bases, and 15 bases lay in between. Germline assignment: CDR1 SNHLY and CDR2 FYNNEI. The CDR3 here is CASSESVDRSTGELFF. The CDR3 region has the DNA TGTGCCAGCAGTGAGTCGGTAGACAGGTCCACCGGGGAGCTGTTTTTT.

The chain employs TRBV6-1 and TRBJ1-1; the D gene is possibly TRBD1 (5 bases). Per germline, CDR1 MNHNS and CDR2 SASEGT. The CDR3 is 18 amino acids. V lost 3 bases, J lost 0 bases, and 20 bases lay in between. The CDR3 nucleotides read TGTGCCAGCAGTGATAAAACCGGGACCCACGGAATGAACACTGAAGCTTTCTTT. Its translation: CASSDKTGTHGMNTEAFF.

This chain links TRBV9 with TRBJ2-1, with 7 positions matching TRBD2. Germline assignment: CDR1 SGDLS and CDR2 YYNGEE. The CDR3 covers 16 residues. The V gene end was trimmed by 0 bases and the J gene end by 4 bases; junction bases not matched to a gene: 7. The CDR3 DNA follows: TGTGCCAGCAGCGTAGATCCGGGGGGAAATTACAATGAGCAGTTCTTC. Translated: CASSVDPGGNYNEQFF.

Many counts were recorded for this clonotype. The genes are TRBV10-3 and TRBJ2-3; 13 bases line up with TRBD2. The germline V gene encodes CDR1 ENHRY and CDR2 SYGVKD. The CDR3 covers 17 residues. With 10 bases clipped from V and 0 bases from J, the junction kept 10 bases outside the gene matches. The CDR3: CATAGTSGETSTDTQYF. Written as DNA, the CDR3 is TGTGCCACCGCCGGGACTAGCGGGGAGACTAGCACAGATACGCAGTATTTT.

This clonotype was seen at least ten times. The CDR3 loop reads CASSFEGPVAGVKYEQYF. The CDR3 DNA follows: TGTGCCAGCAGTTTTGAAGGACCGGTAGCGGGAGTTAAGTACGAGCAGTACTTC. The V call is TRBV12-3 or TRBV12-4, the J call TRBJ2-7; TRBD2 matches 9 bases. The CDR3 runs to 18 residues. J lost 4 bases, V lost 3 bases, and 16 bases had no gene match.

In this sample, this clonotype turned up a few times. The chain recombines TRBV9 with TRBJ2-3; no clear D. Germline CDR1 is SGDLS and CDR2 is YYNGEE. V lost 0 bases and J lost 2, with 7 bases in between. The CDR3 has 14 residues. The CDR3 DNA sequence: TGTGCCAGCAGCGTAGTGTCGGCCACAGATACGCAGTATTTT. Residues: CASSVVSATDTQYF.

In its sample, this clonotype was seen many times. This chain links TRBV20-1 with TRBJ2-2; D gene ambiguous. Germline CDR1 is DFQATT and CDR2 is SNEGSKA (reference sequence). The CDR3 spans 13 residues. Trimming shortened V by 3 bases and J by 0 bases, and 5 bases separated the two germline ends. The CDR3 region is CSARFSNTGELFF. The CDR3 DNA follows: TGCAGTGCTAGGTTCTCGAACACCGGGGAGCTGTTTTTT.

The chain joins TRBV6-1 to TRBJ1-1, with TRBD1 matching 7 bases. Per germline, CDR1 MNHNS and CDR2 SASEGT. Trimming removed 7 bases from V and 8 bases from J; junction bases left unmatched: 13. The CDR3 extends over 14 amino acids. The CDR3 coding sequence is TGTGCCAGCACTAATCAGGGGGACTCCGGGGAAGCTTTCTTT. It specifies CASTNQGDSGEAFF.

This clonotype was found many times. The genes are TRBV12-3 or TRBV12-4 and TRBJ2-1; 11 nucleotides agree with TRBD2. This CDR3 has 16 amino acids. V was clipped by 4 bases and J by 5 bases; unmatched bases: 7. Here the CDR3 reads CASSSGGTSGNNEQFF. In DNA form, the CDR3 reads TGTGCCAGCAGTTCCGGGGGGACTAGCGGAAACAATGAGCAGTTCTTC.

This clonotype was recorded a few times. V and J are TRBV5-5 and TRBJ2-5; 9 positions match TRBD2. V gave up 3 bases and J gave up 1 base; unmatched junction bases: 4. The CDR3 loop spans 15 amino acids. Germline CDR1 reads SGHKS; CDR2 reads YYEKEE (reference sequence). The chain's CDR3 is CASSWSGGSQETQYF. The CDR3 nucleotides are TGTGCCAGCAGCTGGAGCGGGGGGAGCCAAGAGACCCAGTACTTC.

The chain carries TRBV7-2 and TRBJ2-2; TRBD2 might be the D (7 bases). The CDR3 is 16 residues long. The V gene lost 6 bases and the J gene lost 4 bases, with 18 bases spanning the gap. Looked up from germline, CDR1 is SGHTA and CDR2 is FQGNSA. The CDR3 nucleotides are TGTGCCAGCAGAAAAAGGGGGGGGGCGGGCACCGGGGAGCTGTTTTTT. Residues: CASRKRGGAGTGELFF. Looking up the rest from reference TRBV7-2 and TRBJ2-2 gives the full variable domain: GAGVSQSPSNKVTEKGKDVELRCDPISGHTALYWYRQSLGQGLEFLIYFQGNSAPDKSGLPSDRFSAERTGGSVSTLTIQRTQQEDSAVYLCASRKRGGAGTGELFFGEGSRLTVL.

This clonotype came up many times. J is TRBJ1-5 and V is TRBV20-1; TRBD1 agrees at 7 bases. V lost 5 bases, J lost 6 bases, and 7 bases stayed unmatched. The CDR3 extends over 13 amino acids. The germline V gene encodes CDR1 DFQATT and CDR2 SNEGSKA (reference sequence). Written as DNA, the CDR3 is TGCAGTGCTCCGGGAGGGGGCTCTCAGCCCCAGCATTTT. It encodes CSAPGGGSQPQHF.

This clonotype was seen at least ten times. This sequence joins TRBV20-1 and TRBJ1-1, with TRBD1 matching 9 bases. Germline V gives CDR1 DFQATT, CDR2 SNEGSKA (reference sequence). With 6 bases clipped from V and 7 bases from J, the junction kept 12 bases outside the gene matches. This CDR3 is 14 amino acids long. CDR3 in amino acids: CSAVGQGVFGEAFF. Here the CDR3 DNA reads TGCAGTGCGGTGGGACAGGGAGTATTCGGTGAAGCTTTCTTT.

This clonotype has ten or more counts. The V call is TRBV5-5, the J call TRBJ2-7; 11 bases line up with TRBD1. The germline CDR1 and CDR2 sequences are SGHKS and YYEKEE (reference sequence). V lost 4 bases, J lost 3 bases, and 9 bases stayed unmatched. CDR3 length equals 16 residues. The CDR3 loop is CASSAGTGGLIYEQYF. CDR3 sequence (DNA): TGTGCCAGCAGCGCCGGGACAGGGGGACTCATCTACGAGCAGTACTTC.

This clonotype has at least ten counts. The genes are TRBV2 and TRBJ1-5; the match to TRBD1 covers 7 bases. This CDR3 is 15 amino acids long. Per germline, CDR1 SNHLY and CDR2 FYNNEI. Losses at the gene ends were 6 bases for V and 2 bases for J; bases not matched to a gene: 7. The CDR3 region is CASSRRQGRNQPQHF. CDR3 nucleotide sequence: TGTGCCAGCAGCCGGAGACAGGGACGCAATCAGCCCCAGCATTTT.

This clonotype has a count of ten or more. V gene TRBV3-1 combines with J gene TRBJ2-1; D gene uncertain. The V gene's germline CDR1 is LGHDT and CDR2 YNNKEL (reference sequence). The V gene lost 4 bases and the J gene lost 10 bases, with 17 bases spanning the gap. The CDR3 runs 14 residues. CDR3 DNA sequence: TGTGCCAGCAGCCGGATAGGGATTAGCCCAGAGCAGTTCTTC. Amino acid sequence: CASSRIGISPEQFF.

This clonotype was recorded many times. The chain employs TRBV6-1 and TRBJ1-4; tentative D call: TRBD1 (5 bases). This CDR3 region has 16 residues. Germline V gives CDR1 MNHNS, CDR2 SASEGT. V was shortened by 7 bases and J by 12 bases, with 27 bases between the two germline ends. The CDR3 protein is CASTRKGVRPLGELFF. CDR3 nucleotides: TGTGCCAGCACCAGGAAAGGGGTTCGTCCTTTGGGGGAACTGTTTTTT.

This clonotype was counted many times. CDR3 bases: TGTGCCAGCAGCAACCTCAACACCGGGGAGCTGTTTTTT. This translates into CASSNLNTGELFF. This chain joins TRBV7-2 and TRBJ2-2; no clear D gene. The V end was cut by 5 bases, the J end by 2 bases, with 6 bases between. This CDR3 comprises 13 residues. Germline V gives CDR1 SGHTA, CDR2 FQGNSA.

This clonotype was found many times. The chain recombines TRBV18 with TRBJ2-3; 8 nucleotides align to TRBD2. Germline trimming cut 1 base from V and 0 bases from J; bases unmatched to any gene: 3. CDR1 and CDR2 (germline): KGHSH, LQKENI. The CDR3 contains 16 residues. DNA of the CDR3: TGTGCCAGCTCACCACAAGCGGGAGCCAGCACAGATACGCAGTATTTT. Translating it yields CASSPQAGASTDTQYF.

This clonotype was seen ten or more times. The chain combines TRBV2 with TRBJ2-5, with 10 bases fitting TRBD2. The length of the CDR3 is 16 residues. The junction had 7 bases not matched to a gene; V was cut back by 5 bases and J by 1 base. Germline V gene data show CDR1 as SNHLY and CDR2 as FYNNEI. CDR3 coding DNA: TGTGCCAGCAGTCCCTCGACTAGCGGGTTCCAAGAGACCCAGTACTTC. Translating it yields CASSPSTSGFQETQYF.

The rearrangement uses TRBV20-1 and TRBJ1-6, with 7 bases matching TRBD1. Germline loops: CDR1 DFQATT, CDR2 SNEGSKA (reference sequence). The CDR3 loop spans 13 amino acids. V lost 3 bases to trimming and J lost 10 bases; unmatched junction nucleotides: 6. CDR3 region: CSASRQGGSPLHF. The CDR3 coding sequence is TGCAGTGCTAGCAGACAGGGAGGATCACCCCTCCACTTT.

The chain couples TRBV5-6 to TRBJ2-5; D may match TRBD1 or TRBD2 (6 bases each). This CDR3 is built from 16 residues. V shed 2 bases and J shed 5 bases, with 19 bases lying between them. Looked up from germline, CDR1 is SGHDT and CDR2 is YYEEEE. CDR3 in amino acids: CASSFSPGAVRETQYF. CDR3 in DNA: TGTGCCAGCAGCTTCTCCCCGGGGGCGGTCCGGGAGACCCAGTACTTC. Filled out from reference TRBV5-6 and TRBJ2-5, the complete variable domain reads DAGVTQSPTHLIKTRGQQVTLRCSPKSGHDTVSWYQQALGQGPQFIFQYYEEEERQRGNFPDRFSGHQFPNYSSELNVNALLLGDSALYLCASSFSPGAVRETQYFGPGTRLLVL.

The V gene is TRBV20-1, the J gene TRBJ2-5, with D perhaps TRBD1 or TRBD2 (6 bases each). V lost 2 bases to trimming and J lost 5 bases, with 15 bases between them. Germline lookup yields CDR1 DFQATT and CDR2 SNEGSKA (reference sequence). The CDR3 has 14 amino acids. The CDR3 spells CSARPGGLSETQYF. CDR3 in DNA: TGCAGTGCTAGACCCGGGGGCTTGTCGGAGACCCAGTACTTC.

The table lists this clonotype with a few counts. The genes are TRBV6-2 or TRBV6-3 and TRBJ2-3; 10 bases are shared with TRBD2. The germline V gene encodes CDR1 MNHEY and CDR2 SVGEGT. This CDR3 has 16 residues. J lost 6 bases, V lost 2 bases, and 8 bases had no gene match. The CDR3 protein is CASSYPLAGAGDTQYF. The CDR3, as DNA: TGTGCCAGCAGTTACCCGCTAGCGGGGGCGGGGGATACGCAGTATTTT.

This clonotype has a count of ten or more. This chain connects TRBV20-1 to TRBJ2-7; 7 nucleotides match TRBD1. J was trimmed by 5 bases and V by 6 bases; bases with no gene match: 7. This CDR3 is built from 12 residues. The germline V gene encodes CDR1 DFQATT and CDR2 SNEGSKA (reference sequence). The CDR3 here is CSASTGSHEQYF. The CDR3 region has the DNA TGCAGTGCGTCGACAGGGTCCCACGAGCAGTACTTC.

This clonotype was seen ten or more times. The genes are TRBV7-2 and TRBJ2-2, with D tentatively TRBD2 (7 bases). Germline assignment: CDR1 SGHTA and CDR2 FQGNSA. CDR3 size: 16 residues. Trimming removed 2 bases at V and 3 bases at J, with 13 bases between. CDR3 region: CASSLPAGAYTGELFF. The CDR3 nucleotides read TGTGCCAGCAGCTTACCGGCGGGGGCCTACACCGGGGAGCTGTTTTTT.

This clonotype was detected many times. The chain employs TRBV30 and TRBJ1-2, with D unclear. This CDR3 has 13 residues. The V and J ends lost 0 bases and 9 bases respectively, with 14 bases between them. Looked up from germline, CDR1 is GTSNPN and CDR2 is SVGIG (reference sequence). The CDR3 reads CAWSVRSRARYTF. The CDR3 DNA reads TGTGCCTGGAGTGTTCGATCAAGGGCTCGCTACACCTTC.

This clonotype was observed at least ten times. The CDR3 DNA follows: TGTGCCAGCAGCTCCACGTGGACAGGGGGCTTAGATACGCAGTATTTT. Its translation is CASSSTWTGGLDTQYF. J is TRBJ2-3 and V is TRBV7-3; 11 bases agree with TRBD1. The CDR3 is 16 residues long. Germline V gene lookup returns CDR1 SGHTA and CDR2 FQGTGA. V gave up 4 bases and J gave up 5 bases; unmatched junction bases: 8.